This T cell receptor (beta chain) originates from a study of OX40 agonist ivuxolimab in advanced cancers. Across the study: Partial responses occurred in Three dose-escalation patients, one with hepatocellular carcinoma and two with cutaneous melanoma.

TCRdb keeps only in-frame clones here, not all; method: immunoSEQ multiplex PCR. The sample yields more than 70,000 clones, almost 85% seen once. General study points: Relative to CD4+, CD8+ T cells held more expanded clones on average.

Details on this clone: The antigen remains undetermined.

CDR1 MNHEY and CDR2 SVGAGI come from the germline V gene. V was trimmed by 6 bases and J by 0 bases, leaving 9 bases between them. The CDR3 contains 14 residues. Exclusion applied to patients with autoimmune disease history or systemic immunosuppression. The chain has TRBV6-5 and TRBJ1-5, with a possible D match to TRBD1 (5 bases). This clonotype was obtained from an adult with an advanced solid tumor such as melanoma, head and neck, liver or kidney cancer. Source: CD4+ or CD8+ T cells sorted from blood, taken in a trial of the OX40 agonist ivuxolimab. This CDR3 is CASSWGGSNQPQHF. CDR3 coding DNA: TGTGCCAGCAGCTGGGGGGGTAGCAATCAGCCCCAGCATTTT.